This T cell receptor (beta chain) stems from a study of cytomegalovirus exposure and HLA in healthy donors. Researchers ran the PCR with 60 Vbeta and 13 Jbeta primers. TCRdb's table, derived via immunoSEQ multiplex PCR, lists solely in-frame clones and lacks some. The table lists about 160,000 clones, 70% to 80% of them singletons. In its sample, this clone was seen a few times. Germline lookup yields CDR1 MRHNA and CDR2 SNTAGT. This CDR3 is 15 amino acids long. V shed 11 bases and J 5 bases; nucleotides not matched to a gene: 11. Sequenced input: PBMCs. The V gene is TRBV6-4, the J gene TRBJ2-2, with 10 bases aligning to TRBD2. This TCR was recovered from a middle-aged man in good health and CMV-seronegative. The CDR3 DNA reads TGTGCCGGTGCCCAGACTAGCGGGCCGACCGGGGAGCTGTTTTTT. This translates into CAGAQTSGPTGELFF.